The rows below give T cell receptor beta chains drawn from one sample of a study of blood T cells in healthy people across ages. A single record per CDR3 protein comes from TCRdb applying MiXCR to the 5' RACE reads. The sample has 1.4 million or so distinct CDR3 sequences, approximately 43% seen once. What was sequenced was blood. The origin of the receptors is a woman younger than 30 in good health. CDR3s include the opening cysteine and the closing phenylalanine or tryptophan. D genes are given only for firm matches. Expanded clones get a size class; other rows say once, few or many, or leave the size out.

D	size	V	J	DNA	CDR3
-	-	TRBV15	TRBJ2-1	TGTGCCACCAGCAGAGTTTCACCTACCCACAATGAGCAGTTCTTC	CATSRVSPTHNEQFF
-	-	TRBV29-1	TRBJ2-5	TGCAGCGTTGAACTTGGGGCTAAGCAAGAGACCCAGTACTTC	CSVELGAKQETQYF
TRBD2	-	TRBV4-2	TRBJ2-5	TGTGCCAGCAGCCAAGAAGCGGGAGGGTACAATGAGCAGTACTTC	CASSQEAGGYNEQYF
TRBD1	-	TRBV29-1	TRBJ1-1	TGCAGCGTTGAAGATCGCTACAGGGGGCTCTCTGAAGCTTTCTTT	CSVEDRYRGLSEAFF
-	-	TRBV24-1	TRBJ1-5	TGTGCCACCAGGGGTTGGGGAAGCAATCAGCCCCAGCATTTT	CATRGWGSNQPQHF
TRBD2	-	TRBV7-8	TRBJ2-7	TGTGCCAGCCAAAGACTAGCGCGGTCCTCCTACGAGCAGTACTTC	CASQRLARSSYEQYF
-	-	TRBV12-3/TRBV12-4	TRBJ1-6	TGTGCCAGCAGCCCACAGGGACCGCGTCGGTCACCCCTCCACTTT	CASSPQGPRRSPLHF
TRBD1	few	TRBV25-1	TRBJ2-7	TGTGCCAGCAGTGACCAGGGACAGGCAACCTACGAGCAGTACTTC	CASSDQGQATYEQYF
-	few	TRBV20-1	TRBJ1-6	TGCAGTGCTGTCGATGTTGAGATAGCACCCCTCCACTTT	CSAVDVEIAPLHF
TRBD2	once	TRBV28	TRBJ2-1	TGTGCCAGCAGCTCGACTAGCGGGGTAAAGCACAATGAGCAGTTCTTC	CASSSTSGVKHNEQFF
-	-	TRBV6-2/TRBV6-3	TRBJ1-2	TGTGCCAGCAGTTACTCGAGATCCAACTATGGCTACACCTTC	CASSYSRSNYGYTF
TRBD1	-	TRBV4-2	TRBJ1-4	TGTGCCAGCAGCTACCAGGAGGGGGCGGATGAAAAACTGTTTTTT	CASSYQEGADEKLFF
-	-	TRBV28	TRBJ1-4	TGTGCCAGCAGTCGCCATGCAACTAATGAAAAACTGTTTTTT	CASSRHATNEKLFF
-	few	TRBV24-1	TRBJ2-3	TGTGCCACCAGTGATTTGAGCAAGGACACAGATACGCAGTATTTT	CATSDLSKDTDTQYF
-	-	TRBV7-9	TRBJ1-1	TGTGCCAGCAGCCCAGTCTCCAGGGTTCGAGCTTTCTTT	CASSPVSRVRAFF
TRBD1	few	TRBV9	TRBJ2-6	TGTGCCAGTCAACCGGGACAGGGACCCTCTGGGGCCAACGTCCTGACTTTC	CASQPGQGPSGANVLTF
TRBD1	-	TRBV5-5	TRBJ1-1	TGTGCCAGCAGCTTAAACTCCGCAGGGGGCGTCACTGAAGCTTTCTTT	CASSLNSAGGVTEAFF
-	-	TRBV27	TRBJ2-3	TGTGCCAGCCCCTGGGTCGTTACAGATACGCAGTATTTT	CASPWVVTDTQYF
-	-	TRBV25-1	TRBJ1-2	TGTGCCAGCAGTGAATCCCGACTGGGGCTTAACTATGGCTACACCTTC	CASSESRLGLNYGYTF
TRBD2	few	TRBV4-3	TRBJ2-7	TGCGCCAGCAGCCAAGAACCCGCCGGGACTAGCTCCTACGAGCAGTACTTC	CASSQEPAGTSSYEQYF
-	few	TRBV23-1	TRBJ2-1	TGCGCCAGCTGCCAAGGGGCCCCGAGCTCCTACAATGAGCAGTTCTTC	CASCQGAPSSYNEQFF
-	few	TRBV9	TRBJ2-5	TGTGCCAGCAGCGTAGGGAGGAACCAAGAGACCCAGTACTTC	CASSVGRNQETQYF
-	many	TRBV7-9	TRBJ2-1	TGTGCCAGCAGGGACATAAGCTCCTACAATGAGCAGTTCTTC	CASRDISSYNEQFF
TRBD1	-	TRBV6-6	TRBJ1-5	TGTGCCAGCAGTCAGGGACAGGGGATTCAGCCCCAGCATTTT	CASSQGQGIQPQHF
-	-	TRBV6-5	TRBJ2-1	TGTGCCAGCAGTTATGCCGCATCGGCTAGGAGGGGTGAGCAGTTCTTC	CASSYAASARRGEQFF
-	-	TRBV7-2	TRBJ2-3	TGTGCCAGCAGCAACCGGACAAGTGGTACGCAGTATTTT	CASSNRTSGTQYF
TRBD2	few	TRBV4-1	TRBJ2-3	TGCGCCAGCAGCCAACTAGCGGGGGGTATAGATACGCAGTATTTT	CASSQLAGGIDTQYF
TRBD1	-	TRBV6-1	TRBJ1-2	TGTGCCAGCAGGGGTTCTACAGGGGCCTTTGACTATGGCTACACCTTC	CASRGSTGAFDYGYTF
-	-	TRBV16	TRBJ1-6	TGTGCCAGCAGCCAACAGGGGTTTGGTTCACCCCTCCACTTT	CASSQQGFGSPLHF
TRBD2	many	TRBV20-1	TRBJ2-7	TGCAGTGCTAGAGACGGGGAGGGGATCTACGAGCAGTACTTC	CSARDGEGIYEQYF
TRBD2	few	TRBV6-2/TRBV6-3	TRBJ2-1	TGTGCCAGCAACCCTAGCGGAAACCACAATGAGCAGTTCTTC	CASNPSGNHNEQFF
-	-	TRBV7-9	TRBJ1-2	TGTGCCAGCAGCTTAGCGAGTCCTCCGAGGGGTAACTATGGCTACACCTTC	CASSLASPPRGNYGYTF
-	-	TRBV10-3	TRBJ2-7	TGTGCCATCAGTGAGTCCGCGCAGGGCCACTACGAGCAGTACTTC	CAISESAQGHYEQYF
TRBD2	-	TRBV11-1	TRBJ2-2	TGTGCCAGCAGCAACCCGAACGGGAGGGCCACCGGGGAGCTGTTTTTT	CASSNPNGRATGELFF
-	few	TRBV7-2	TRBJ1-2	TGTGCCAGCAGCTTAAGGTGGAATGGCTACACCTTC	CASSLRWNGYTF
-	-	TRBV4-1	TRBJ1-5	TGCGCCAGCAGCCAAGATGGTCAGAGCAATAAGCCCCAGCATTTT	CASSQDGQSNKPQHF
TRBD1	-	TRBV20-1	TRBJ1-5	TGCAGTGCTGTACAGGGGGCGCAGAGTCAGCCCCAGCATTTT	CSAVQGAQSQPQHF
TRBD2	-	TRBV27	TRBJ2-3	TGTGCCAGCAGTTTCACTAGCGGGAGAGATACGCAGTATTTT	CASSFTSGRDTQYF
-	-	TRBV6-6	TRBJ1-6	TGTGCCAGCAGCCAACAGGGTTTCTATAATTCACCCCTCCACTTT	CASSQQGFYNSPLHF
TRBD1	-	TRBV4-3	TRBJ1-1	TGCGCCAGCAGCCAAGATTCCTGGACAGGGGACACTGAAGCTTTCTTT	CASSQDSWTGDTEAFF
-	-	TRBV27	TRBJ2-1	TGTGCCAGCAGCGAGCAGAGCTCCTACAATGAGCAGTTCTTC	CASSEQSSYNEQFF
-	few	TRBV4-1	TRBJ2-7	TGCGCCAGCAGCCAAGAAAAGGTCTCTCCAGGCTACGAGCAGTACTTC	CASSQEKVSPGYEQYF
-	few	TRBV20-1	TRBJ2-1	TGCAGTGCTAGAGATGGGAGGAGGGCCAGGGACAATGAGCAGTTCTTC	CSARDGRRARDNEQFF